This TCR beta chain was obtained from a study of T cell responses to AZD1222 COVID-19 vaccine. This clone turned up a few times. Its antigen is not known. TCRdb keeps only in-frame clones here, not all; method: immunoSEQ multiplex PCR. The sample gives tens of thousands of clones, about 86% of which show up once; about 6% is in the top ten. Deletions cut 1 base from V and 5 bases from J, with 13 bases between. The CDR3 totals 15 residues. Germline values: CDR1 KGHDR, CDR2 SFDVKD. The study's findings and limits: The sample set comprised mostly white British donors with more females, and clonal diversity was possibly underestimated. Repertoires were sampled only after the peak T cell response. Recipients of AZD1222 seropositive at baseline numbered only five or six. Increases in Spike-specific TCR breadth and depth were seen after two AZD1222 doses.

The sample was peripheral blood, taken on day 0 of AZD1222 vaccination. The chain carries TRBV24-1 and TRBJ2-5, with a possible D match to TRBD2 (6 bases). The clonotype originates from an adult in good health. The CDR3 loop reads CATSDFTGDGETQYF. The CDR3 bases are TGTGCCACCAGTGATTTTACGGGGGACGGGGAGACCCAGTACTTC.